This T cell receptor (beta chain) is drawn from a study of persistence of HIV-infected CD4 T cells. Study-level background: Donors were ART-treated; their CMV- and Gag-responding CD4+ T cells were isolated. General observations from the study: Bulk TCR data could not be restricted to HIV-1-infected CMV-responding cells.

The length of the CDR3 is 14 residues. V shed 6 bases, J shed 0 bases, and the junction held 2 bases outside the gene matches. Germline-derived CDR1 and CDR2 are MNHEY and SVGAGI. This was the immunoSEQ version 4 assay in survey mode. Method: immunoSEQ multiplex PCR; TCRdb's copy keeps in-frame clones and lacks some. Seen here are 25,000 to 35,000 clones, around 73% observed once, and the top ten hold 0.81%. Stimulation used approximately 9.6 ug/mL lysate from CMV-infected fibroblasts. CD40L-negative CD69-negative CD45RO-high memory CD4+ T cells were sorted as populations depleted of antigen-responding cells. To note about this clone: Its specificity is not known.

The genes are TRBV6-5 and TRBJ1-5; 7 bases agree with TRBD1. The clonotype was recovered from an adult woman with HIV who was CMV-seropositive. The sequencing here drew on CD4+ T cells sorted from PBMCs after approximately 20-hour stimulation, taken from a patient who received antiretroviral therapy. CDR3 sequence: CASRPGGSNQPQHF. The CDR3 coding sequence is TGTGCCAGCAGACCAGGGGGTAGCAATCAGCCCCAGCATTTT.